This TCR beta chain was obtained from a study of Ad26.COV2.S vaccination and SARS-CoV-2 variants. Clones were sequenced by immunoSEQ multiplex PCR, and TCRdb holds only the in-frame ones, with some missing. The sample lists a few hundred thousand clones, around 90% occurring once. Findings and caveats of the study: Placebo recipients and vaccine recipients were similar in non-spike TCR breadth. Measures of TCR breadth and depth may have fallen short of total T cell responses.

The treatment was: some 20 received Ad26.COV2.S at low or high dose, single or two shots; 5 received placebo; per-sample allocation not given. The investigators took samples on day 63 after the first vaccine or placebo injection. As regards this clone: Its antigen is unidentified.

Trimming cost V 6 bases and J 4 bases, with 15 bases left between them. The germline gives CDR1 LGHDT, CDR2 YNNKEL (reference sequence). This CDR3 comprises 15 residues. The sequence came from a person between 18 and 60 years old who received the Ad26.COV2.S COVID-19 vaccine or a placebo. This sample comprised peripheral blood, obtained in a trial of Ad26.COV2.S vaccine versus placebo. The chain recombines TRBV3-1 (or the pseudogene TRBV3-2) with TRBJ1-4, with D perhaps TRBD1 (6 bases). DNA for the CDR3: TGTGCCAGCAGTTATACAGGGACCCTTAATGAAAAACTGTTTTTT. Protein: CASSYTGTLNEKLFF.